Described below is a single T cell receptor beta chain sequence and its context. This sample was included in a study of cytomegalovirus exposure and HLA in healthy donors. V dropped 5 bases and J dropped 9 bases, with 14 bases sitting between them. In germline, CDR1 is SNHLY, CDR2 FYNNEI. The CDR3 is 13 residues long. 60 Vbeta and 13 Jbeta primers were used in PCR. Only in-frame clones appear in the TCRdb table, and some are missing; sequencing was by immunoSEQ multiplex PCR. Its clone listing holds tens of thousands of clones. The chain links TRBV2 to TRBJ2-1; tentatively, D is TRBD2 (5 bases). Sample: PBMCs. The source of this sequence is a man in his fifties or sixties in good health and CMV-seropositive. The CDR3 here is CASSLGLGSEQFF. The DNA for the CDR3 is TGTGCCAGCAGTTTAGGACTTGGAAGTGAGCAGTTCTTC.